This TCR beta chain is drawn from a study of a mutant IDH1 vaccine in newly diagnosed glioma. Study information: Of the patients given treatment, approximately 62% were male and 37.5% were female, and a mean age of approximately 37 years was recorded. Before enrollment, the patients had been treated with radiotherapy alone, temozolomide alone, or both together. Most of them had received both. Study-wide findings and caveats: The authors found pseudoprogression apparently unrelated to changes in top peripheral T cell clonotypes.

CDR1 is DFQATT, CDR2 SNEGSKA, per germline (reference sequence). The CDR3 contains 11 residues. Deletions cut 7 bases from V and 7 bases from J, with 13 bases between. This clone has only one observation. Its antigen remains unidentified. Regarding time point: week 23, last vaccination. Vaccination used 300 ug of mutant IDH1 20-mer peptide per dose, with topical imiquimod. Sequencing used immunoSEQ multiplex PCR; TCRdb keeps in-frame clones, though not all of them. This table has about 53,000 clones, about 81% appearing once. This chain joins TRBV20-1 and TRBJ1-2; tentatively, D is TRBD1 (5 bases). The sequenced sample was PBMCs, obtained from a glioma patient whose treatment included an IDH1 peptide vaccine. This sequence was found in a woman between 40 and 50 years old with glioma. Some clones in this sample may be carry-over from other donors' samples. CDR3 DNA: TGCAGTGTCCGGGACTACCCTGGCTACACCTTC. This encodes CSVRDYPGYTF.